This entry lists 17 T cell receptor beta chains sequenced from one sample in a study of lymphopenia after photon versus proton radiotherapy. Here immunoSEQ multiplex PCR was the method, and the copy in TCRdb shows in-frame clones only, minus some. In the table there are 25,000 to 30,000 clones, about four fifths of which are singletons. The sequencing here drew on peripheral blood, taken from a patient treated with photon-based radiotherapy. These receptors were taken from a man aged 45-65 years with gastric cancer.

The chain links TRBV30 to TRBJ1-1; no firm D call. The CDR3 has 10 residues. Germline V gene sequence: CDR1 GTSNPN, CDR2 SVGIG (reference sequence). The V end lost 5 bases, the J end lost 4 bases, and 5 bases lay between the germline ends. DNA for the CDR3: TGTGCCTGGGCGGTCACTGAAGCTTTCTTT. Protein: CAWAVTEAFF.

This chain connects TRBV5-1 to TRBJ2-7; perhaps TRBD1 as D (7 bases). CDR1 is SGHRS, CDR2 YFSETQ, per germline. Trimming pared 4 bases from V and 7 bases from J, leaving 24 bases between. This CDR3 contains 16 residues. The DNA for the CDR3 is TGCGCCAGCAGCCAAACGTACTCAGGGGGGATCGGGGAGCAGTACTTC. It specifies CASSQTYSGGIGEQYF.

Concerning this clone: Its ends do not fully match the called genes, so a read error is possible. Written as DNA, the CDR3 is TGTGCCAGCAGCTTCACAGGGTATAGGGGCTACGAGCAGTACTTT. It encodes CASSFTGYRGYEQYF. This chain uses TRBV11-2 with TRBJ2-7; perhaps TRBD1 as D (6 bases). This CDR3 has 15 residues. Germline V CDR1 and CDR2: SGHAT, FQNNGV.

V and J are TRBV7-3 and TRBJ1-3; no clear D gene. The V end was cut by 6 bases, the J end by 0 bases, with 12 bases between. CDR3 length equals 15 residues. CDR1 is SGHTA and CDR2 is FQGTGA in the germline V gene. The CDR3 nucleotides read TGTGCCAGCAGTAGTGAGGGAAGCTCTGGAAACACCATATATTTT. This translates into CASSSEGSSGNTIYF.

This clone was seen once. The genes are TRBV11-3 and TRBJ2-2; TRBD1 or TRBD2 may be the D gene (6 bases each). The CDR3 is 14 amino acids. Trimming took 3 bases from V and 3 from J, leaving 8 bases between them. CDR1 is SGHNT, CDR2 YENEEA, per germline. For the CDR3, the DNA is TGTGCCAGCAGCTTGGGGGGCTACACCGGGGAGCTGTTTTTT. It is translated as CASSLGGYTGELFF.

This chain joins TRBV5-1 and TRBJ2-2; the D is unclear. CDR1 is SGHRS and CDR2 is YFSETQ in the germline V gene. Trimming stripped 0 bases from V and 4 bases from J, with 7 bases between. This CDR3 comprises 14 residues. CDR3 nucleotides: TGCGCCAGCAGCTTGGACAGAGTCACCGGGGAGCTGTTTTTT. As protein: CASSLDRVTGELFF.

The chain links TRBV7-9 to TRBJ2-5; 7 nucleotides agree with TRBD2. Germline CDR1 reads SEHNR; CDR2 reads FQNEAQ (reference sequence). After removal of 5 bases from V and 4 bases from J, the junction contained 4 bases not matched to a gene. This CDR3 contains 13 residues. The CDR3 DNA follows: TGTGCCAGCAGCAAACTAGCGTTAGAGACCCAGTACTTC. Amino acid sequence: CASSKLALETQYF.

The chain employs TRBV7-3 and TRBJ1-1; no clear D. Looked up from germline, CDR1 is SGHTA and CDR2 is FQGTGA. The CDR3 length is 16 residues. The germline V and J ends were trimmed by 8 bases and 1 base, with 20 bases remaining between them. The CDR3 spells CASGSGSWEQNTEAFF. The CDR3 DNA reads TGTGCCAGCGGATCCGGGTCTTGGGAACAGAACACTGAAGCTTTCTTT.

The chain carries TRBV28 and TRBJ2-3; 7 bases match TRBD1. J gave up 5 bases and V 3 bases, and 8 bases lay outside the gene matches. The CDR3 has 15 amino acids. The germline V gene encodes CDR1 MDHEN and CDR2 SYDVKM. CDR3 sequence reads: CASSFVRGRGDTQYF. The CDR3 DNA follows: TGTGCCAGCAGTTTCGTAAGGGGGCGCGGAGATACGCAGTATTTT.

J is TRBJ1-1 and V is TRBV5-1, with 7 bases matching TRBD1. There are 14 residues in the CDR3. V lost 5 bases to trimming and J lost 3 bases; unmatched junction nucleotides: 7. Germline V CDR1 and CDR2: SGHRS, YFSETQ. As DNA, the CDR3 is TGCGCCAGCAGTGTACAGGGGAGGGACACTGAAGCTTTCTTT. Translating gives CASSVQGRDTEAFF.

The rearrangement links TRBV18 to TRBJ1-2; D is undetermined. Trimming stripped 6 bases from V and 8 bases from J, with 13 bases between. The CDR3 runs 12 residues. From germline, CDR1 is KGHSH and CDR2 LQKENI. CDR3 DNA sequence: TGTGCCAGCTCGTCTGGGGTCCGGGGCTACACCTTC. Translation: CASSSGVRGYTF.

The genes are TRBV14 and TRBJ2-1, with TRBD1 matching over 8 bases. Unmatched junction bases numbered 12, after V lost 0 bases and J lost 8 bases. The CDR3 runs to 17 residues. From germline, CDR1 is SGHDN and CDR2 FVKESK. CDR3 protein: CASSQDRRTGLGDEQFF. The CDR3 DNA sequence: TGTGCCAGCAGCCAAGATCGGAGGACAGGGTTAGGCGATGAGCAGTTCTTC. Based on the CDR3 plus reference TRBV14 and TRBJ2-1, the full variable domain is EAGVTQFPSHSVIEKGQTVTLRCDPISGHDNLYWYRRVMGKEIKFLLHFVKESKQDESGMPNNRFLAERTGGTYSTLKVQPAELEDSGVYFCASSQDRRTGLGDEQFFGPGTRLTVL.

The chain joins TRBV6-1 to TRBJ2-5, with a tentative D call TRBD2 (5 bases). Trimming removed 7 bases from V and 5 bases from J, with 11 bases in between. The germline V gene encodes CDR1 MNHNS and CDR2 SASEGT. CDR3 length equals 12 residues. Here the CDR3 DNA reads TGTGCCAGCATTCGTGAGCGGGAGACCCAGTACTTC. Protein product: CASIRERETQYF.

DNA of the CDR3: TGCGCCAGCAGCTTGAATGTCCTAGCGGGGAATGAGCAGTTCTTC. Translation gives CASSLNVLAGNEQFF. This sequence joins TRBV5-1 and TRBJ2-1, with 9 nucleotides matching TRBD2. CDR3 length: 15 residues. Trimming took 1 base from V and 7 from J; bases not matched to a gene: 6. Germline lookup yields CDR1 SGHRS and CDR2 YFSETQ. Full variable domain (missing parts from reference TRBV5-1 and TRBJ2-1): KAGVTQTPRYLIKTRGQQVTLSCSPISGHRSVSWYQQTPGQGLQFLFEYFSETQRNKGNFPGRFSGRQFSNSRSEMNVSTLELGDSALYLCASSLNVLAGNEQFFGPGTRLTVL.

CDR3 sequence (DNA): TGTGCCAGCAGCCTAAGACTAGCGGGCACCGGGGAGCTGTTTTTT. Protein: CASSLRLAGTGELFF. The genes are TRBV7-2 and TRBJ2-2; 10 bases fit TRBD2. Per germline, CDR1 SGHTA and CDR2 FQGNSA. This CDR3 has 15 amino acids. V shed 5 bases and J 4 bases; nucleotides not matched to a gene: 4.

The chain has TRBV14 and TRBJ2-1; D gene ambiguous. The CDR3 loop spans 11 amino acids. The germline CDR1 and CDR2 sequences are SGHDN and FVKESK. V was cut by 5 bases and J by 7 bases, with 6 bases left in between. CDR3: CASSLENEQFF. The CDR3 region has the DNA TGTGCCAGCAGCTTAGAGAATGAGCAGTTCTTC.

V usage is TRBV5-5 and J usage is TRBJ2-3; 9 nucleotides agree with TRBD2. This CDR3 comprises 16 residues. Trimming took 4 bases from V and 2 from J; bases not matched to a gene: 8. Looked up from germline, CDR1 is SGHKS and CDR2 is YYEKEE (reference sequence). The CDR3 region has the DNA TGTGCCAGCAGCCCCATAGCGGGGGAAATCACAGATACGCAGTATTTT. Its translation: CASSPIAGEITDTQYF.